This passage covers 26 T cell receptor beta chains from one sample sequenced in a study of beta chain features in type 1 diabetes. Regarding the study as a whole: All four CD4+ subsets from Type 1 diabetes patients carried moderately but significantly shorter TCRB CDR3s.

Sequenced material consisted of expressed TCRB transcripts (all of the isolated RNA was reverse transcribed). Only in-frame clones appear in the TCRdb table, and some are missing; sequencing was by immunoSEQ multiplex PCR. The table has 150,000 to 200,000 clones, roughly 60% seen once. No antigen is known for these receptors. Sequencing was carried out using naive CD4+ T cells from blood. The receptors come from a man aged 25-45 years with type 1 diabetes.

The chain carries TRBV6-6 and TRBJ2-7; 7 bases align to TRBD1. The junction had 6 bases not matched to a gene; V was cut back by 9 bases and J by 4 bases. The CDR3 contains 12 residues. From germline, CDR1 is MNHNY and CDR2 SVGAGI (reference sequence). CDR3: CASSGQQYEQYF. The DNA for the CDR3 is TGTGCCAGTTCGGGACAGCAATACGAGCAGTACTTC.

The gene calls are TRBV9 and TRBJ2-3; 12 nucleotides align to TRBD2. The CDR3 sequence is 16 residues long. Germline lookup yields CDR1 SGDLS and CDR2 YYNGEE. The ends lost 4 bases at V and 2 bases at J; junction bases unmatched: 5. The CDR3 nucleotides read TGTGCCAGCAGCCGCAGGACTAGCGGGAACACAGATACGCAGTATTTT. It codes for CASSRRTSGNTDTQYF.

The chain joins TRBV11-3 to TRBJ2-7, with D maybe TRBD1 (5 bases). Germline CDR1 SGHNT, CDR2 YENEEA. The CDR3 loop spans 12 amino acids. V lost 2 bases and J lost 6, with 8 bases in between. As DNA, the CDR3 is TGTGCCAGCAGCTTAAGGGGTTCCGAGCAGTACTTC. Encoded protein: CASSLRGSEQYF.

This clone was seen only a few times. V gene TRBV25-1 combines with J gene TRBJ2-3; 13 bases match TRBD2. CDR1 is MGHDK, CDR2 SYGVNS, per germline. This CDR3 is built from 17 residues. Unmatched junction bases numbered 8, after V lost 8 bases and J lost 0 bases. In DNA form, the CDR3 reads TGTGCCAGCGGAGGACTAGCGGGGGCCCGTAGCACAGATACGCAGTATTTT. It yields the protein CASGGLAGARSTDTQYF.

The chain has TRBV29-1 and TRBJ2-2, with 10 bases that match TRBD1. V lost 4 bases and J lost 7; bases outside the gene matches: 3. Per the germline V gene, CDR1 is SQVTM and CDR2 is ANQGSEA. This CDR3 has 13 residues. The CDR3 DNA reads TGCAGCGTTGCGGGACAGGGGAACGGGGAGCTGTTTTTT. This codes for CSVAGQGNGELFF.

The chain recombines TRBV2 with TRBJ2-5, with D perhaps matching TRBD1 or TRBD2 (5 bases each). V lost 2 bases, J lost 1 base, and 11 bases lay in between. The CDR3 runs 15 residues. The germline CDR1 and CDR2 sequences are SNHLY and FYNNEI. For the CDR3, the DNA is TGTGCCAGCAGTGAATCCGGGGCGAGCCAAGAGACCCAGTACTTC. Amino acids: CASSESGASQETQYF.

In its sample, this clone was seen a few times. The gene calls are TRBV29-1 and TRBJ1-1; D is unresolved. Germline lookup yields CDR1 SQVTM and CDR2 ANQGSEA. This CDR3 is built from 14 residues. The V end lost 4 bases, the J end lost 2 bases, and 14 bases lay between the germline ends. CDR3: CSVVLGPLNTEAFF. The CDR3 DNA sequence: TGCAGCGTTGTTCTAGGGCCTCTAAACACTGAAGCTTTCTTT.

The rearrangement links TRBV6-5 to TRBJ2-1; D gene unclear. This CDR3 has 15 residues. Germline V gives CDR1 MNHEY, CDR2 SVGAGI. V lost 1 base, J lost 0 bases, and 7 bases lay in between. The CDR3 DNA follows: TGTGCCAGCAGTTACTGGCAGGTCTCCTACAATGAGCAGTTCTTC. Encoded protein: CASSYWQVSYNEQFF.

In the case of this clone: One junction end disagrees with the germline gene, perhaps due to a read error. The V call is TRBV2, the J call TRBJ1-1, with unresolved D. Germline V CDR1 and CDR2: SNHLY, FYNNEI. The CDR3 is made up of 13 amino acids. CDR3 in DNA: TGTGCCAGCAGTCTGCTGAGGAACGCTGAAGCTTTCTTT. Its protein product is CASSLLRNAEAFF.

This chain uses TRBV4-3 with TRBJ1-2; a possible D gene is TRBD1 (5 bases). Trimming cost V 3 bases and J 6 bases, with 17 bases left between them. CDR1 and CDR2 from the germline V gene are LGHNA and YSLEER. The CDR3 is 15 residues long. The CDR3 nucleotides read TGCGCCAGCAGCCACCCTCCATCAGGGATAGATGGCTACACCTTC. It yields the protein CASSHPPSGIDGYTF.

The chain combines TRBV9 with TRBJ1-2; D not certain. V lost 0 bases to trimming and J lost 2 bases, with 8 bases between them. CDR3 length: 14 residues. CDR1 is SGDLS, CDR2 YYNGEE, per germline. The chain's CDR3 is CASSVAVQNYGYTF. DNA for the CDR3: TGTGCCAGCAGCGTAGCTGTACAGAACTATGGCTACACCTTC.

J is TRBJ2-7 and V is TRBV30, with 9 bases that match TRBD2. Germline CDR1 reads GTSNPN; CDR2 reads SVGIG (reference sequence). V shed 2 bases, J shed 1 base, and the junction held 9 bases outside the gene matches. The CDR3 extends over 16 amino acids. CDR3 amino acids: CAWSTLAGQISYEQYF. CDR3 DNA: TGTGCCTGGAGTACCCTAGCGGGACAGATTTCCTACGAGCAGTACTTC.

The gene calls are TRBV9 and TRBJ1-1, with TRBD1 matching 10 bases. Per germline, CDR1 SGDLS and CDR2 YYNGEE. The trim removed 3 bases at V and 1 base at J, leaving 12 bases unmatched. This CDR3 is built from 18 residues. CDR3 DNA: TGTGCCAGCAGCGCCGCCCCGGGACAGGGGCCGTGGAACACTGAAGCTTTCTTT. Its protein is CASSAAPGQGPWNTEAFF. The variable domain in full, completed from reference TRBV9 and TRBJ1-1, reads DSGVTQTPKHLITATGQRVTLRCSPRSGDLSVYWYQQSLDQGLQFLIQYYNGEERAKGNILERFSAQQFPDLHSELNLSSLELGDSALYFCASSAAPGQGPWNTEAFFGQGTRLTVV.

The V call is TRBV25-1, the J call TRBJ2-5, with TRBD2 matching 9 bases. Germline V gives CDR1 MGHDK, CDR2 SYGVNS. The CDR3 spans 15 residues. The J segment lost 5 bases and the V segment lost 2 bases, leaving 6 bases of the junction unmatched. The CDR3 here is CASSEGVAGGETQYF. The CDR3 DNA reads TGTGCCAGCAGTGAAGGCGTTGCGGGGGGGGAGACCCAGTACTTC.

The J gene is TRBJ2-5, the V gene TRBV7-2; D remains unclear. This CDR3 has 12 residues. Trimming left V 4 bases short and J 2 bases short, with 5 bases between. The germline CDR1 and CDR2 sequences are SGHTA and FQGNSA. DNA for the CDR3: TGTGCCAGCAGCTATTTTCAAGAGACCCAGTACTTC. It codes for CASSYFQETQYF. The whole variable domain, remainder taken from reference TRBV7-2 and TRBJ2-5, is GAGVSQSPSNKVTEKGKDVELRCDPISGHTALYWYRQSLGQGLEFLIYFQGNSAPDKSGLPSDRFSAERTGGSVSTLTIQRTQQEDSAVYLCASSYFQETQYFGPGTRLLVL.

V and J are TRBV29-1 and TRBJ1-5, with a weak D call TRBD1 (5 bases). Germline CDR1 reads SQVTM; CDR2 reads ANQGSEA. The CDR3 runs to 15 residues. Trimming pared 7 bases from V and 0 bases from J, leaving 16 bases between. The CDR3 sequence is CSAKAGKYSNQPQHF. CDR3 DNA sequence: TGCAGCGCCAAAGCAGGGAAGTATAGCAATCAGCCCCAGCATTTT.

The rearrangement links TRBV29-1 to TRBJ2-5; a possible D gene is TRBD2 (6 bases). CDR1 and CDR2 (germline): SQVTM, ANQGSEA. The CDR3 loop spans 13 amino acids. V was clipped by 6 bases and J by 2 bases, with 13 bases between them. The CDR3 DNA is TGCAGCGTCCACCTAGCGCTACAAGAGACCCAGTACTTC. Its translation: CSVHLALQETQYF.

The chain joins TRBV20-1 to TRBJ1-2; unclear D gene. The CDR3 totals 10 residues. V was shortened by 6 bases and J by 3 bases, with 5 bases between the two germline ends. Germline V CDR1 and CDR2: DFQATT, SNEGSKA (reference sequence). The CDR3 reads CSAPHYGYTF. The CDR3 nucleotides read TGCAGTGCCCCACACTATGGCTACACCTTC.

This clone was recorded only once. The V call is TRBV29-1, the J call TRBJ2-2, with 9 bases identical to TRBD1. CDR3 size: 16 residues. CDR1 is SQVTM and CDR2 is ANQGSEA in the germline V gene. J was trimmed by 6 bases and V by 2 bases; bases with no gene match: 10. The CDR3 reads CSVESGQGMSAGELFF. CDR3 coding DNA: TGCAGCGTTGAAAGTGGACAGGGGATGTCCGCCGGGGAGCTGTTTTTT.

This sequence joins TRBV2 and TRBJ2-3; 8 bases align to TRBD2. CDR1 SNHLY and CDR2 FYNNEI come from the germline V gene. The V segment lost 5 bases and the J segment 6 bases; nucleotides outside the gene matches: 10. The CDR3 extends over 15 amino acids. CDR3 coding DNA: TGTGCCAGCAGTCCAACTAGCGGCCGGCAGGATACGCAGTATTTT. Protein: CASSPTSGRQDTQYF. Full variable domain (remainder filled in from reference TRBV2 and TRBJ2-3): EPEVTQTPSHQVTQMGQEVILRCVPISNHLYFYWYRQILGQKVEFLVSFYNNEISEKSEIFDDQFSVERPDGSNFTLKIRSTKLEDSAMYFCASSPTSGRQDTQYFGPGTRLTVL.

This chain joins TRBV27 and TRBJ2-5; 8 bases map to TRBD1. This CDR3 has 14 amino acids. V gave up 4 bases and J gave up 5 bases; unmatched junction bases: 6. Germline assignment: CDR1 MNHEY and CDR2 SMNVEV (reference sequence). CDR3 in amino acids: CASSSQGAGETQYF. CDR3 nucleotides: TGTGCCAGCAGTTCCCAGGGGGCCGGGGAGACCCAGTACTTC.

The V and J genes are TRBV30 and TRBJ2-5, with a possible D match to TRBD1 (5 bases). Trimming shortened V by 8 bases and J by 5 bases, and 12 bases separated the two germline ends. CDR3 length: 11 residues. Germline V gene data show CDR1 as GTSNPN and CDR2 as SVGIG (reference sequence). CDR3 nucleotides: TGTGCCAAAGGGGTCGGGGAGACCCAGTACTTC. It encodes CAKGVGETQYF.

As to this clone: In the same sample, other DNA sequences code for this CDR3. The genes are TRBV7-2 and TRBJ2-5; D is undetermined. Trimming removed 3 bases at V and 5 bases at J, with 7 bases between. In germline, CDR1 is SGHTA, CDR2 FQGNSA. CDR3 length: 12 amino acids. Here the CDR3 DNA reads TGTGCCAGCAGCTTGGCTAGGGAGACCCAGTACTTC. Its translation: CASSLARETQYF.

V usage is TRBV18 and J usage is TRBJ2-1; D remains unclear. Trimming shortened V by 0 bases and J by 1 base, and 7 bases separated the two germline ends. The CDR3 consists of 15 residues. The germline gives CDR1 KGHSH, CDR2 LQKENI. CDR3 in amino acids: CASSPPVSSYNEQFF. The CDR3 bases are TGTGCCAGCTCACCACCGGTTTCTTCCTACAATGAGCAGTTCTTC.

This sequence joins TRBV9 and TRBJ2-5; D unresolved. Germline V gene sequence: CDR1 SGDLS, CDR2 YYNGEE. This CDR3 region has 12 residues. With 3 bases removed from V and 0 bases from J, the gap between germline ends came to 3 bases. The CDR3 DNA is TGTGCCAGCAGCGGCGACCAAGAGACCCAGTACTTC. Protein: CASSGDQETQYF.

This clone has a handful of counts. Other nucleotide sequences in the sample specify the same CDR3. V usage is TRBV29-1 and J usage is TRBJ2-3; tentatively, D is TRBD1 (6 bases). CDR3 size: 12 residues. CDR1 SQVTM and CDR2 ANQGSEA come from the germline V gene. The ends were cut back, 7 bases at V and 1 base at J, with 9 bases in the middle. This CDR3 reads CSGGQGTDTQYF. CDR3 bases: TGCAGCGGGGGACAAGGCACAGATACGCAGTATTTT.